This TCR beta chain derives from a study of blood T cells in healthy people across ages. Regarding the study as a whole: Donor CMV infection status was unknown, possibly confounding age-related changes in expanded clonotypes.

With respect to this clonotype: The antigen is unknown. The germline gene is not matched at one end of the junction; a read error may be the cause.

CDR3 length: 13 residues. Germline V CDR1 and CDR2: SGHDN, FVKESK. A J-beta primer mix and a sample-barcoded 5' primer were used in a second PCR of about 7 to 12 cycles. Each CDR3 protein gets one entry after TCRdb re-called the 5' RACE reads with MiXCR. This table holds some 1.5 million distinct CDR3 sequences, roughly 30% found once. Investigators took about 9.4 milliliters of peripheral blood from every donor. This clonotype was sampled from a young woman in good health. Sequences were obtained from blood. V is TRBV14 and J is TRBJ2-4, with D maybe TRBD1 (5 bases). The DNA end lines up better with TRBJ2-7; the J call may be wrong. The CDR3 sequence is CAGSQTDFYEQYF. For the CDR3, the DNA is TGTGCCGGCAGCCAGACAGACTTCTACGAGCAGTACTTC.